Presented here are 13 T cell receptor beta chains from one specimen sequenced in a study of shared clonotypes between healthy human individuals. Using immunoSEQ multiplex PCR, the repertoire was profiled, and TCRdb retains in-frame clones only, with some absent. The sample lists about 2.4 million clones, more than 90% occurring once. Sequences were obtained from naive CD4+ T cells sorted from blood. Specified subset: CD45RA+ positively selected. The receptors come from a man aged 18 to 30 in good health.

J is TRBJ2-7 and V is TRBV5-1; TRBD1 aligns across 7 bases. CDR1 is SGHRS and CDR2 is YFSETQ in the germline V gene. After removal of 1 base from V and 2 bases from J, the junction contained 9 bases not matched to a gene. There are 16 residues in the CDR3. The CDR3 bases are TGCGCCAGCAGCTTGACAGGGGCACCAAAACCCTACGAGCAGTACTTC. It specifies CASSLTGAPKPYEQYF.

As concerns this clone: Other DNA sequences within the sample encode an identical CDR3. V usage is TRBV5-1 and J usage is TRBJ2-7; no firm D call. Trimming removed 1 base at V and 2 bases at J, with 10 bases between. The CDR3 is made up of 14 amino acids. Germline V gene sequence: CDR1 SGHRS, CDR2 YFSETQ. Here the CDR3 reads CASSLSTGPYEQYF. CDR3 coding DNA: TGCGCCAGCAGCTTGAGTACTGGCCCCTACGAGCAGTACTTC. Full variable domain (rest looked up from reference TRBV5-1 and TRBJ2-7): KAGVTQTPRYLIKTRGQQVTLSCSPISGHRSVSWYQQTPGQGLQFLFEYFSETQRNKGNFPGRFSGRQFSNSRSEMNVSTLELGDSALYLCASSLSTGPYEQYFGPGTRLTVT.

The chain uses TRBV7-2 and TRBJ2-3; D may be TRBD1 (6 bases). V was clipped by 0 bases and J by 1 base, with 11 bases between them. The germline V gene has CDR1 SGHTA and CDR2 FQGNSA. This CDR3 is 16 amino acids long. The DNA for the CDR3 is TGTGCCAGCAGCTTAGCGCGAGCAGGGGGCACAGATACGCAGTATTTT. Translated, it gives CASSLARAGGTDTQYF.

V usage is TRBV1 and J usage is TRBJ2-1; the table's D call, TRBD2, has no DNA check behind it. TRBV1 is an annotated pseudogene. This CDR3 comprises 16 residues. CDR3 region: CTSSQEGSAGGNEQFF. For the CDR3, the DNA is TGCACCAGCAGCCAAGAGGGGTCAGCGGGAGGAAATGAGCAGTTCTTC.

The genes are TRBV4-3 and TRBJ1-5, with 8 nucleotides matching TRBD1. The CDR3 runs 14 residues. V trimming: 4 bases; J trimming: 3 bases; junction bases outside the gene matches: 2. Germline V gives CDR1 LGHNA, CDR2 YSLEER. CDR3 sequence: CASSLTGANQPQHF. CDR3 sequence (DNA): TGCGCCAGCAGCCTGACAGGGGCCAATCAGCCCCAGCATTTT.

The gene calls are TRBV11-2 and TRBJ2-7; 9 bases line up with TRBD2. J gave up 2 bases and V 3 bases, and 5 bases lay outside the gene matches. Germline-derived CDR1 and CDR2 are SGHAT and FQNNGV. This CDR3 comprises 15 residues. This CDR3 is CASSFFLAGTYEQYF. The CDR3 DNA sequence: TGTGCCAGCAGCTTTTTCCTAGCGGGAACCTACGAGCAGTACTTC.

In this sample, this clone turned up once. This CDR3 is also generated by other DNA sequences in the sample. The chain uses TRBV27 and TRBJ1-2, with D tentatively TRBD1 (5 bases). Trimming pared 5 bases from V and 7 bases from J, leaving 8 bases between. The CDR3 spans 11 residues. CDR1 MNHEY and CDR2 SMNVEV come from the germline V gene (reference sequence). The CDR3 is CASSPGVGYTF. DNA for the CDR3: TGTGCCAGCAGTCCGGGGGTTGGCTACACCTTC.

The rearrangement joins TRBV10-3 to TRBJ2-1, with TRBD2 identical over 10 bases. From germline, CDR1 is ENHRY and CDR2 SYGVKD. Trimming removed 5 bases from V and 2 bases from J; junction bases left unmatched: 6. The CDR3 consists of 16 residues. The CDR3 nucleotides read TGTGCCATCAGTCAGATAGCGGGAGGCACCTACAATGAGCAGTTCTTC. This sequence encodes CAISQIAGGTYNEQFF.

With regard to this clone: Other DNA variants within this sample encode the same CDR3. The chain couples TRBV6-1 to TRBJ2-3; a possible D gene is TRBD1 (6 bases). The V gene's germline CDR1 is MNHNS and CDR2 SASEGT. The CDR3 consists of 16 residues. V gave up 2 bases and J gave up 1 base, with 13 bases separating them. As DNA, the CDR3 is TGTGCCAGCAGTGAATCGGCAGGGGTAGGCACAGATACGCAGTATTTT. Its protein is CASSESAGVGTDTQYF.

V is TRBV6-1 and J is TRBJ2-5; D is tentatively TRBD1 or TRBD2 (5 bases each). Between the trimmed V and J ends, which lost 8 bases and 8 bases, there was a span of 21 bases. This CDR3 has 14 amino acids. Germline-derived CDR1 and CDR2 are MNHNS and SASEGT. The CDR3 region has the DNA TGTGCCAGCCCCCGTTCGGGGCCAGGTTCAACCCAGTACTTC. It encodes CASPRSGPGSTQYF.

This clone was observed a handful of times. This sequence joins TRBV2 and TRBJ1-4; D gene uncertain. The V gene's germline CDR1 is SNHLY and CDR2 FYNNEI. Deletions cut 6 bases from V and 11 bases from J, with 22 bases between. The CDR3 covers 15 residues. CDR3 sequence: CASSFINPVQRKLFF. CDR3 coding DNA: TGTGCCAGCAGCTTTATCAACCCGGTGCAGCGGAAACTGTTTTTT. Full variable domain (outside the CDR3, taken from reference TRBV2 and TRBJ1-4): EPEVTQTPSHQVTQMGQEVILRCVPISNHLYFYWYRQILGQKVEFLVSFYNNEISEKSEIFDDQFSVERPDGSNFTLKIRSTKLEDSAMYFCASSFINPVQRKLFFGSGTQLSVL.

Comments on this clone: Other DNA sequences in this sample translate to the same CDR3. The chain couples TRBV6-5 to TRBJ2-5; TRBD2 matches 13 bases. This CDR3 region has 15 residues. V lost 2 bases and J lost 4; bases outside the gene matches: 1. CDR1 MNHEY and CDR2 SVGAGI come from the germline V gene. The CDR3 DNA follows: TGTGCCAGCAGTTACGGACTAGCGGGGGTAGAGACCCAGTACTTC. Translation: CASSYGLAGVETQYF.

V gene TRBV10-3 combines with J gene TRBJ1-2, with 8 bases aligning to TRBD1. V dropped 7 bases and J dropped 7; count of bases not matched to a gene: 14. CDR3 size: 15 residues. The germline V gene has CDR1 ENHRY and CDR2 SYGVKD. The CDR3 bases are TGTGCCATCACCGAGGACAGGGCCTCCGCCCGTGGCTACACCTTC. It encodes CAITEDRASARGYTF.